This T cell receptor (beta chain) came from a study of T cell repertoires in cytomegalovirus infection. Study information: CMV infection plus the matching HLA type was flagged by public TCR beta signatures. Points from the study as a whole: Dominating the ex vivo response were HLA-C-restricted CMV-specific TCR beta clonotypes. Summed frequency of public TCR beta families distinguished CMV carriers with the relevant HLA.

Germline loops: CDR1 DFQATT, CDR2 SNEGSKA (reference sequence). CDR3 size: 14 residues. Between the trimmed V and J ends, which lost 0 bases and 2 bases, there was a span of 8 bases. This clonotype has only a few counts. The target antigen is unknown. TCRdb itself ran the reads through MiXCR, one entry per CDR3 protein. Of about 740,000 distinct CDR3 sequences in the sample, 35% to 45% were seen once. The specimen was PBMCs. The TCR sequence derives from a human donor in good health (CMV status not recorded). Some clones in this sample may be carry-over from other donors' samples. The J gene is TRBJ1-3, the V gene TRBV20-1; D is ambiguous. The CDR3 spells CSARDPGPGNTIYF. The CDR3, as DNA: TGCAGTGCTAGAGATCCTGGTCCTGGAAACACCATATATTTT.